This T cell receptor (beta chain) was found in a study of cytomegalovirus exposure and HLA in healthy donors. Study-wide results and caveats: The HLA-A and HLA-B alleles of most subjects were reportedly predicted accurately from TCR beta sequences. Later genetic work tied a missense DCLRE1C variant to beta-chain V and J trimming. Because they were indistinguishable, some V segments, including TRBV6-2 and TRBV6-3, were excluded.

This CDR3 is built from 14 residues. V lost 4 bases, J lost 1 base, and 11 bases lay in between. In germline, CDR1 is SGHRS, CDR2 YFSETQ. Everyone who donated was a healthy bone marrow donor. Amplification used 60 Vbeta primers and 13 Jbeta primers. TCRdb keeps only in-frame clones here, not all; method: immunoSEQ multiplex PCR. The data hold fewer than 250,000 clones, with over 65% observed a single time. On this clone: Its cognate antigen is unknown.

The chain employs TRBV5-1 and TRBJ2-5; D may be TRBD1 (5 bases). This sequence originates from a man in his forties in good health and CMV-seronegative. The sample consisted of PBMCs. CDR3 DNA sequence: TGCGCCAGCAGCGGATGGACAACCCAAGAGACCCAGTACTTC. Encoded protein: CASSGWTTQETQYF.